This T cell receptor beta chain was identified in a study of OX40 agonist ivuxolimab in advanced cancers. About the study: Averaging roughly 60 years in age, with a range of roughly 23 to 80, the cohort was around 85% male.

Germline CDR1 and CDR2: MDHEN and SYDVKM. Trimming left V 6 bases short and J 8 bases short, with 20 bases between. This CDR3 comprises 15 residues. The data were produced by immunoSEQ multiplex PCR, yet TCRdb's version contains in-frame clones alone and is incomplete. The repertoire holds around 22,000 clones, roughly nine tenths seen once, with approximately 30% in the top ten. The chain recombines TRBV28 with TRBJ2-1; D possibly uses TRBD1 or TRBD2 (7 bases each). Sequencing was performed on CD4+ or CD8+ T cells sorted from blood, taken in a trial of the OX40 agonist ivuxolimab. The origin of this receptor is an adult with an advanced solid tumor such as melanoma, head and neck, liver or kidney cancer. As DNA, the CDR3 is TGTGCCAGCAGAGCGGGGACAGCTCTAATCGATGAGCAGTTCTTC. Protein: CASRAGTALIDEQFF.